This TCR beta chain stems from a study of cytomegalovirus exposure and HLA in healthy donors. General study findings and limits: The productive fraction for most TCR beta V segments was about 87% or about 30% in an earlier analysis. In a later analysis, DRB1 alleles had the most associated TCRs; HLA-C alleles the fewest. A later analysis, which compared TCR beta chains of equal frequency, found the HLA-associated ones more clonally expanded. A missense DCLRE1C variant was associated with V- and J-gene trimming of TCR beta chains in a later analysis, and an independent cohort replicated the association.

Primers included in the PCR were 60 Vbeta and 13 Jbeta primers. Sequenced by immunoSEQ multiplex PCR; TCRdb stores in-frame clones only, minus some. In the table there are roughly 160,000 clones, approximately 71% of which are singletons. Note on this clone: Its antigen is not known.

V was shortened by 6 bases and J by 4 bases, with 16 bases between the two germline ends. The germline V gene encodes CDR1 MNHEY and CDR2 SMNVEV (reference sequence). The CDR3 sequence is 14 residues long. The source material was PBMCs. The chain uses TRBV27 and TRBJ2-7; D not certain. The source of this sequence is a girl aged 5-17 years in good health and CMV-seronegative. CDR3 region: CASSSESYPYEQYF. CDR3 DNA: TGTGCCAGCAGCTCCGAGTCGTACCCGTACGAGCAGTACTTC.